This record concerns one T cell receptor (beta chain) sequence. The PCR ran on 60 Vbeta and 13 Jbeta primers. Sequenced by immunoSEQ multiplex PCR; TCRdb stores in-frame clones only, minus some. The sample has about 110,000 clones, about 80% seen once. The data belong to a study of cytomegalovirus exposure and HLA in healthy donors. The CDR3 contains 15 residues. In germline, CDR1 is SGHNT, CDR2 YENEEA. Losses at the gene ends were 5 bases for V and 7 bases for J; bases not matched to a gene: 7. The sample consisted of PBMCs. This receptor was identified in a man in his forties in good health and CMV-seropositive. The V and J genes are TRBV11-3 and TRBJ2-1; 11 bases fit TRBD1. This CDR3 reads CASSGGQGVSNEQFF. The CDR3 bases are TGTGCCAGCAGCGGGGGACAGGGGGTAAGTAATGAGCAGTTCTTC. Drawing the rest from reference TRBV11-3 and TRBJ2-1, the complete variable domain is EAGVVQSPRYKIIEKKQPVAFWCNPISGHNTLYWYLQNLGQGPELLIRYENEEAVDDSQLPKDRFSAERLKGVDSTLKIQPAELGDSAVYLCASSGGQGVSNEQFFGPGTRLTVL.